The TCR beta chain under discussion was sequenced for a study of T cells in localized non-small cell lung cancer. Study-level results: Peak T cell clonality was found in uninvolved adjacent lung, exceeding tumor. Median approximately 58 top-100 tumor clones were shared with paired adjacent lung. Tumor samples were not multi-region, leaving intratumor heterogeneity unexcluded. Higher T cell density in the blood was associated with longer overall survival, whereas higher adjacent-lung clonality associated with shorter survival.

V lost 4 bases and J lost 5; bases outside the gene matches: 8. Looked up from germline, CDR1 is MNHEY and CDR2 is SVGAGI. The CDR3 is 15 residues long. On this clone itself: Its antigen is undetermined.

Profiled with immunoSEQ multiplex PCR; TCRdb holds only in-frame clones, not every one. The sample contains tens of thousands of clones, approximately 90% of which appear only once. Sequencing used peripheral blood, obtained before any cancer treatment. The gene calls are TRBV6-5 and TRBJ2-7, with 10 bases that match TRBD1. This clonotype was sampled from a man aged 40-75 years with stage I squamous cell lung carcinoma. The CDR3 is CASSSGDRGLHEQYF. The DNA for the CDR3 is TGTGCCAGCAGTTCTGGGGACAGGGGACTTCACGAGCAGTACTTC.